What follows are 7 T cell receptor beta chains derived from one specimen sequenced in a study of blood T cell repertoires in COVID-19. Sequenced by immunoSEQ multiplex PCR; TCRdb stores in-frame clones only, minus some. The data contain over 250,000 clones, just over 90% of them singletons. Sequencing was carried out using peripheral blood. Source of these receptors: a woman in her twenties or thirties with COVID-19, enrolled during active disease.

This chain uses TRBV7-9 with TRBJ2-3; the match to TRBD2 covers 11 bases. Germline V gives CDR1 SEHNR, CDR2 FQNEAQ (reference sequence). J lost 6 bases, V lost 4 bases, and 12 bases had no gene match. The CDR3 totals 17 residues. This chain's CDR3 is CASSYHPLAGGSDTQYF. The DNA of the CDR3 is TGTGCCAGCAGCTATCATCCCCTAGCGGGAGGTTCCGATACGCAGTATTTT.

The chain couples TRBV28 to TRBJ1-6; D possibly corresponds to TRBD1 (5 bases). V was pared by 2 bases and J by 5 bases, with 10 bases between. Germline CDR1 and CDR2: MDHEN and SYDVKM. The CDR3 length is 15 residues. The CDR3 DNA is TGTGCCAGCAGTTTAAGGCAGGGTAATAATTCACCCCTCCACTTT. It yields the protein CASSLRQGNNSPLHF.

The chain employs TRBV13 and TRBJ1-2; no clear D. This CDR3 comprises 15 residues. CDR1 and CDR2 (germline): PRHDT, FYEKMQ (reference sequence). Trimming took off 0 bases at V and 0 bases at J, with 8 bases between the two ends. CDR3 sequence (DNA): TGTGCCAGCAGCTTAGGTGTAGTTTCTAACTATGGCTACACCTTC. Protein sequence: CASSLGVVSNYGYTF. Full variable domain (missing parts from reference TRBV13 and TRBJ1-2): AAGVIQSPRHLIKEKRETATLKCYPIPRHDTVYWYQQGPGQDPQFLISFYEKMQSDKGSIPDRFSAQQFSDYHSELNMSSLELGDSALYFCASSLGVVSNYGYTFGSGTRLTVV.

This rearrangement joins TRBV10-1 to TRBJ1-5, with 7 bases fitting TRBD1. The CDR3 covers 13 residues. The germline gives CDR1 WNHNN, CDR2 SYGVQD (reference sequence). DNA for the CDR3: TGCGTCAGGGGGACAGATAGCAATCAGCCCCAGCATTTT. Translation: CVRGTDSNQPQHF.

The rearrangement joins TRBV6-5 to TRBJ2-6; D is ambiguous. CDR1 and CDR2 from the germline V gene are MNHEY and SVGAGI. Trimming shortened V by 2 bases and J by 0 bases, and 5 bases separated the two germline ends. The CDR3 runs to 15 residues. Here the CDR3 reads CASSYDTSGANVLTF. The CDR3, as DNA: TGTGCCAGCAGTTACGACACCTCTGGGGCCAACGTCCTGACTTTC.

The sample holds one count of this clone. As DNA, the CDR3 is TGTGCCAGCAGCTTAGTTTCAGGGACTATCTACGAGCAGTACTTC. Translation: CASSLVSGTIYEQYF. The genes are TRBV7-8 and TRBJ2-7, with TRBD2 identical over 7 bases. The CDR3 contains 15 residues. Germline values: CDR1 SGHVS, CDR2 FQNEAQ. The J segment lost 3 bases and the V segment lost 1 base, leaving 6 bases of the junction unmatched. Full variable domain (rest looked up from reference TRBV7-8 and TRBJ2-7): GAGVSQSPRYKVAKRGQDVALRCDPISGHVSLFWYQQALGQGPEFLTYFQNEAQLDKSGLPSDRFFAERPEGSVSTLKIQRTQQEDSAVYLCASSLVSGTIYEQYFGPGTRLTVT.

This clone was observed a single time. This sequence joins TRBV18 and TRBJ1-2; 7 nucleotides match TRBD1. The CDR3 consists of 14 residues. The germline CDR1 and CDR2 sequences are KGHSH and LQKENI. V lost 3 bases to trimming and J lost 8 bases; unmatched junction nucleotides: 9. CDR3 sequence (DNA): TGTGCCAGCTCACCTCGACAGGGCACTGAAGGCTACACCTTC. This encodes CASSPRQGTEGYTF.